The 15 T cell receptor beta chains presented below share a single source sample, sequenced in a study of T cell repertoires in cytomegalovirus infection. The antigens these receptors bind are not known. TCRdb re-called the reads through MiXCR, storing one row per CDR3 protein. The table lists fewer than 1,000,000 distinct CDR3 sequences, roughly a third of them singletons. The specimen was cultured CD8+ T cells from PBMCs, collected from culture after CMV antigen stimulation. The origin of the receptors is a human donor in good health (CMV status not recorded). Some clones in this sample may be carry-over from other donors' samples.

This clonotype came up many times. This rearrangement joins TRBV12-3 or TRBV12-4 to TRBJ2-7, with 11 bases lining up with TRBD2. With 3 bases clipped from V and 4 bases from J, the junction kept 5 bases outside the gene matches. CDR3 length: 15 amino acids. CDR3 amino acids: CASSLASGGTYEQYF. The CDR3 DNA follows: TGTGCCAGCAGTTTGGCTAGCGGGGGGACGTACGAGCAGTACTTC.

The sample holds a few counts of this clonotype. The chain carries TRBV7-6 and TRBJ2-3; perhaps TRBD2 as D (7 bases). This CDR3 spans 13 amino acids. The germline V and J ends were trimmed by 5 bases and 13 bases, with 19 bases remaining between them. Per the germline V gene, CDR1 is SGHVS and CDR2 is FNYEAQ. The CDR3 sequence is CASSMGGASGKYF. CDR3 bases: TGTGCCAGCAGCATGGGGGGGGCCTCGGGGAAGTATTTT.

This clonotype was detected once. V and J are TRBV29-1 and TRBJ2-1; possible D gene TRBD2, 7 bases. The CDR3 is 13 residues long. Germline V gene lookup returns CDR1 SQVTM and CDR2 ANQGSEA. Trimming shortened V by 7 bases and J by 7 bases, and 17 bases separated the two germline ends. The CDR3 DNA reads as TGCAGCGGGGAGGGGGGCGTTTGGAATGAGCAGTTCTTC. Amino acid sequence: CSGEGGVWNEQFF.

The chain carries TRBV23-1 and TRBJ2-3; 8 bases fit TRBD2. TRBV23-1 is annotated as an ORF whose role is uncertain. V shed 4 bases, J shed 0 bases, and the junction held 15 bases outside the gene matches. The CDR3 has 19 residues. CDR3 nucleotides: TGCGCCAGCAGTCCTGGGTCTGGCGGGGGGACACTCAGCACAGATACGCAGTATTTT. Amino acids: CASSPGSGGGTLSTDTQYF.

The chain links TRBV19 to TRBJ2-1; unclear D gene. V was trimmed by 3 bases and J by 4 bases, leaving 7 bases between them. The CDR3 has 13 residues. The germline V gene encodes CDR1 LNHDA and CDR2 SQIVND (reference sequence). In DNA form, the CDR3 reads TGTGCCAGTAGTATGGGAACGTACAATGAGCAGTTCTTC. Translation gives CASSMGTYNEQFF.

V and J are TRBV15 and TRBJ2-3; no clear D. Germline V gene lookup returns CDR1 LNHNV and CDR2 YYDKDF (reference sequence). Trimming cost V 5 bases and J 0 bases, with 21 bases left between them. CDR3 length: 18 residues. The CDR3 sequence: CATSPEWTIASSTDTQYF. The CDR3 DNA reads TGTGCCACCAGCCCCGAGTGGACGATTGCCTCTAGCACAGATACGCAGTATTTT.

This clonotype appeared a few times. This chain joins TRBV7-9 and TRBJ2-5; D is uncertain. Germline V gene sequence: CDR1 SEHNR, CDR2 FQNEAQ (reference sequence). This CDR3 has 13 residues. The ends were cut back, 1 base at V and 5 bases at J, with 8 bases in the middle. CDR3 protein: CASSLDLWETQYF. The CDR3 coding sequence is TGTGCCAGCAGCTTAGATTTATGGGAGACCCAGTACTTC.

The V and J genes are TRBV28 and TRBJ2-4; 7 positions agree with TRBD1. V shed 2 bases and J 1 base; nucleotides not matched to a gene: 5. This CDR3 contains 16 residues. Germline assignment: CDR1 MDHEN and CDR2 SYDVKM. As DNA, the CDR3 is TGTGCCAGCAGTTTAACGCAGGGGGATGCCAAAAACATTCAGTACTTC. The encoded protein is CASSLTQGDAKNIQYF. The full variable domain, rest sourced from reference TRBV28 and TRBJ2-4, is DVKVTQSSRYLVKRTGEKVFLECVQDMDHENMFWYRQDPGLGLRLIYFSYDVKMKEKGDIPEGYSVSREKKERFSLILESASTNQTSMYLCASSLTQGDAKNIQYFGAGTRLSVL.

The V call is TRBV7-2, the J call TRBJ2-1, with D tentatively TRBD2 (5 bases). The CDR3 consists of 15 residues. Germline values: CDR1 SGHTA, CDR2 FQGNSA. V lost 1 base to trimming and J lost 4 bases, with 11 bases between them. The CDR3, as DNA: TGTGCCAGCAGCTTAGACGTCTCGGGGTACAATGAGCAGTTCTTC. Translating gives CASSLDVSGYNEQFF.

The rearrangement links TRBV5-6 to TRBJ2-4; D not certain. This CDR3 contains 17 residues. The germline V gene has CDR1 SGHDT and CDR2 YYEEEE. V was shortened by 1 base and J by 0 bases, with 14 bases between the two germline ends. CDR3 in amino acids: CASSLNGQFLAKNIQYF. The CDR3 DNA follows: TGTGCCAGCAGCTTGAATGGGCAGTTCCTAGCCAAAAACATTCAGTACTTC.

Turning to this clonotype: At one boundary the junction diverges from the germline segment, which might be a read error. The rearrangement joins TRBV7-7 to TRBJ2-5, with D tentatively TRBD2 (6 bases). This CDR3 contains 15 residues. CDR1 and CDR2 from the germline V gene are SSHAT and FNYEAQ (reference sequence). CDR3 in DNA: TGTGCTAGCAGCTTAGAGGGGAGGCCCCAAGAGACCCAGTACTTC. It specifies CASSLEGRPQETQYF.

The chain recombines TRBV5-5 with TRBJ2-7; no reliable D call. The germline V gene has CDR1 SGHKS and CDR2 YYEKEE (reference sequence). The CDR3 is 14 residues long. Deletions cut 2 bases from V and 2 bases from J, with 11 bases between. In DNA form, the CDR3 reads TGTGCCAGCAGCTTTGAAGAGTCTCCCTACGAGCAGTACTTC. Its translation: CASSFEESPYEQYF.

The V call is TRBV19, the J call TRBJ2-4, with a weak D call TRBD1 (5 bases). This CDR3 has 14 residues. V shed 3 bases and J shed 2 bases, with 8 bases lying between them. CDR1 is LNHDA, CDR2 SQIVND, per germline (reference sequence). The CDR3 protein is CASSMQGTKNIQYF. The DNA of the CDR3 is TGTGCCAGTAGTATGCAGGGAACCAAAAACATTCAGTACTTC.

In regard to this clonotype: This may be a read error: a much more frequent sequence differs by one nucleotide. The chain joins TRBV5-6 to TRBJ2-1, with D possibly being TRBD1 (5 bases). Germline loops: CDR1 SGHDT, CDR2 YYEEEE. Trimming removed 0 bases at V and 8 bases at J, with 9 bases between. This CDR3 is 13 amino acids long. This CDR3 is CASSLEWGDEQFF. The DNA for the CDR3 is TGTGCCAGCAGCTTGGAATGGGGCGATGAGCAGTTCTTC.

The chain uses TRBV10-3 and TRBJ1-2, with D unresolved. Trimming cost V 8 bases and J 8 bases, with 12 bases left between them. This CDR3 region has 11 residues. The V gene's germline CDR1 is ENHRY and CDR2 SYGVKD. CDR3 region: CAIQEPGGYTF. The CDR3 coding sequence is TGTGCCATCCAAGAACCAGGCGGCTACACCTTC.